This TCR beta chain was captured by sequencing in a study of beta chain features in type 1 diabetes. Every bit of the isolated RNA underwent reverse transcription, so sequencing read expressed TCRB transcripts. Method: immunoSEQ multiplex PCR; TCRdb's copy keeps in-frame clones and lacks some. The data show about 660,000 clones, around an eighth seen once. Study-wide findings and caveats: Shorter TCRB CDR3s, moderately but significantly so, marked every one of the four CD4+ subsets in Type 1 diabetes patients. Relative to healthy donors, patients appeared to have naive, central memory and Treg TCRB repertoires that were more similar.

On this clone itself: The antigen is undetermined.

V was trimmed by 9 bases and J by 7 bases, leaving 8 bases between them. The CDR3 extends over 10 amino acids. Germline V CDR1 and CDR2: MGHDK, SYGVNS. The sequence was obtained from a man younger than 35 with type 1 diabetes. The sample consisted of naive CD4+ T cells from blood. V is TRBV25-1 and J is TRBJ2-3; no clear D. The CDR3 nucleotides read TGTGCCAGACCCTCTTATACGCAGTATTTT. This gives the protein CARPSYTQYF.